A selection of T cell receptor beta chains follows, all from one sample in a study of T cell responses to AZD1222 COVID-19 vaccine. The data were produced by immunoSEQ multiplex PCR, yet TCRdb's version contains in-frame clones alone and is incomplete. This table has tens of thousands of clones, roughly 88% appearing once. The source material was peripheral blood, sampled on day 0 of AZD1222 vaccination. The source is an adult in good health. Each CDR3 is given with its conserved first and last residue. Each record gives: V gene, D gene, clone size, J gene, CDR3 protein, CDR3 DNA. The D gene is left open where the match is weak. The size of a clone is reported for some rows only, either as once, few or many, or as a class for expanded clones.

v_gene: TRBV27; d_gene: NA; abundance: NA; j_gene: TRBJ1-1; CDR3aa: CASSPQPGRPNTEAFF; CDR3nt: TGTGCCAGCTCCCCCCAGCCAGGGAGGCCGAACACTGAAGCTTTCTTT
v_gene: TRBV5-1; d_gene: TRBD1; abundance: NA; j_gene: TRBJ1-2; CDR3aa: CASSLQGANYGYTF; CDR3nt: TGCGCCAGCAGCTTGCAGGGGGCGAACTATGGCTACACCTTC
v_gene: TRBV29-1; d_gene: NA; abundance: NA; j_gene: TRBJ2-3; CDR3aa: CSKKMWGLGTDTQYF; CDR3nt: TGCAGCAAGAAGATGTGGGGTCTAGGCACAGATACGCAGTATTTT
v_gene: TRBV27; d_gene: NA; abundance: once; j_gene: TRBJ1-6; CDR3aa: CASSLEGSYNSPLHF; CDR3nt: TGTGCCAGCAGTTTAGAGGGATCCTATAATTCACCCCTCCACTTT
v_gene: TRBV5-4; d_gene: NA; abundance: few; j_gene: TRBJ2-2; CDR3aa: CATKGANTGELFF; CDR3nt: TGTGCCACCAAGGGGGCGAACACCGGGGAGCTGTTTTTT
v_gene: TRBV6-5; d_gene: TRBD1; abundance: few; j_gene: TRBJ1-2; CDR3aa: CASSPGQNYGYTF; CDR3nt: TGTGCCAGCAGCCCGGGACAGAACTATGGCTACACCTTC
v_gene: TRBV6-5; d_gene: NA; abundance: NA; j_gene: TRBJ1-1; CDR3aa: CASIEGTPRTEAFF; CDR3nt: TGTGCCAGCATCGAGGGTACCCCGAGGACTGAAGCTTTCTTT
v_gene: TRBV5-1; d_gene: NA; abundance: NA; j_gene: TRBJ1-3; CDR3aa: CASSGPAGNTIYF; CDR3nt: TGCGCCAGCAGCGGGCCCGCCGGGAACACCATATATTTT
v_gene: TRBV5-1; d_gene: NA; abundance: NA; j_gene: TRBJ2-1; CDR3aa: CASSQQAGSYNEQFF; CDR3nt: TGCGCCAGCAGCCAACAGGCAGGGTCTTACAATGAGCAGTTCTTC
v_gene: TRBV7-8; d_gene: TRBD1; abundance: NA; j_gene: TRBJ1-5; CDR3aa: CASSSRDRPYNQPQHF; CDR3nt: TGTGCCAGCAGCTCCCGGGACAGGCCATACAATCAGCCCCAGCATTTT
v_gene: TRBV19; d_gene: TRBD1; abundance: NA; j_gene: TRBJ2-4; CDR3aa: CASRRGQGSKNIQYF; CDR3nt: TGTGCCAGTAGAAGGGGGCAGGGAAGCAAAAACATTCAGTACTTC
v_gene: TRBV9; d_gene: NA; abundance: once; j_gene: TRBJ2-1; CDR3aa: CASSVEGGVYNEQFF; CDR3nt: TGTGCCAGCAGCGTAGAGGGCGGCGTCTACAATGAGCAGTTCTTC
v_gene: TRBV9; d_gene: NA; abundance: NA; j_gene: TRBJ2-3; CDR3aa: CASSVESSSDTQYF; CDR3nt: TGTGCCAGCAGCGTAGAAAGTTCCTCAGATACGCAGTATTTT
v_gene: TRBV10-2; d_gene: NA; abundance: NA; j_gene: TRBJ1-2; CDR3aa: CASSGTANFNYGYTF; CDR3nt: TGCGCCAGCAGTGGGACAGCGAACTTTAACTATGGCTACACCTTC
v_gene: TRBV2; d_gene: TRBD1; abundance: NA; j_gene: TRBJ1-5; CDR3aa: CASSVGQAPRPQHF; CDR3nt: TGTGCCAGCAGTGTGGGACAGGCCCCACGGCCCCAGCATTTT
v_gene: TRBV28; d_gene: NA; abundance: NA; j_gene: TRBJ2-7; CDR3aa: CASSLAGLYEQYF; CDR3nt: TGTGCCAGCAGTTTAGCAGGTCTATACGAGCAGTACTTC
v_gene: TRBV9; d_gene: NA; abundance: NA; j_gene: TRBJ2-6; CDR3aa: CASSRTTSGASSGANVLTF; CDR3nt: TGTGCCAGCAGCCGAACTACGTCGGGAGCCAGCTCTGGGGCCAACGTCCTGACTTTC
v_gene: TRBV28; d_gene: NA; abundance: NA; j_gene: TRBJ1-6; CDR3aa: CASSSQLFTLHF; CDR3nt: TGTGCCAGCAGTTCCCAGCTATTCACCCTCCACTTT
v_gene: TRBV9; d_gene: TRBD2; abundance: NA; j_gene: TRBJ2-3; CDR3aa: CASSVASGGGTDTQYF; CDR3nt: TGTGCCAGCAGCGTAGCTAGCGGGGGGGGCACAGATACGCAGTATTTT
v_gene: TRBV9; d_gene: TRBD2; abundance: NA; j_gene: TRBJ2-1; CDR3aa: CASSVAEVAGGLGNEQFF; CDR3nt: TGTGCCAGCAGCGTAGCTGAAGTAGCGGGGGGGCTAGGGAATGAGCAGTTCTTC
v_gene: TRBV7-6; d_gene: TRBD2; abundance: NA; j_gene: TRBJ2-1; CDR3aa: CASSSTSGKLGEQFF; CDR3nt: TGTGCCAGCAGCTCGACTAGCGGTAAATTGGGTGAGCAGTTCTTC
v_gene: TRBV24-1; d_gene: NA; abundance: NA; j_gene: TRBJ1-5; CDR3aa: CATSDARTDNSNQPQHF; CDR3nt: TGTGCCACCAGTGATGCCAGGACAGACAATAGCAATCAGCCCCAGCATTTT
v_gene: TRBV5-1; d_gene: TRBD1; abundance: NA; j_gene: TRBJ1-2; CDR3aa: CASSLVGRGRDYGYTF; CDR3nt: TGCGCCAGCAGCTTGGTCGGCAGGGGGCGCGACTATGGCTACACCTTC
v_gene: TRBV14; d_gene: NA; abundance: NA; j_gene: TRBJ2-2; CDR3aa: CASSQEDFTGELFF; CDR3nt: TGTGCCAGCAGCCAAGAGGACTTCACCGGGGAGCTGTTTTTT
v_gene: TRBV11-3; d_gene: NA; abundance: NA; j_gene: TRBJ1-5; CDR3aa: CASSRPQHF; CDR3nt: TGTGCCAGCAGTCGGCCCCAGCATTTT
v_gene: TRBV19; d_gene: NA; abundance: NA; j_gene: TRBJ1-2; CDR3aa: CASTPGPFYGYTF; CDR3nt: TGTGCCAGTACCCCCGGACCGTTCTATGGCTACACCTTC
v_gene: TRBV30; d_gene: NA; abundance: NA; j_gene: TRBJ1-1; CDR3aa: CAWRGRGPNTEAFF; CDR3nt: TGTGCCTGGAGGGGGAGAGGACCGAACACTGAAGCTTTCTTT
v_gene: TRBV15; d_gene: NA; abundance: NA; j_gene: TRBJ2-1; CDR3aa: CATSRDYPVRENNEQFF; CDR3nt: TGTGCCACCAGCAGAGATTACCCCGTTCGGGAGAACAATGAGCAGTTCTTC
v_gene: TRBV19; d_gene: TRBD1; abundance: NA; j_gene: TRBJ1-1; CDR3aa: CASQTGPWEAFF; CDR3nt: TGTGCCAGCCAGACAGGGCCCTGGGAAGCTTTCTTT
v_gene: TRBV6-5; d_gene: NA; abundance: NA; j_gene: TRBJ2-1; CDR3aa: CASPPSFGTLREQFF; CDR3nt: TGTGCCAGCCCTCCATCCTTCGGGACTCTCCGCGAGCAGTTCTTC
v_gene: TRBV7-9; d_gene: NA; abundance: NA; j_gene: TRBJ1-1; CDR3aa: CASSFGEGVKVNTEAFF; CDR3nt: TGTGCCAGCAGCTTCGGGGAAGGGGTCAAGGTGAACACTGAAGCTTTCTTT
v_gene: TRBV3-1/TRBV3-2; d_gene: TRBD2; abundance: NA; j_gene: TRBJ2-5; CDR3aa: CASSQGPAGQETQYF; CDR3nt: TGTGCCAGCAGCCAAGGACCAGCGGGGCAAGAGACCCAGTACTTC
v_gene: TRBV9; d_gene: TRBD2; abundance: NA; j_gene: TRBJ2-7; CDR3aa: CASSVSSGSTYEQYF; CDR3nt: TGTGCCAGCAGCGTATCAAGCGGGAGTACCTACGAGCAGTACTTC
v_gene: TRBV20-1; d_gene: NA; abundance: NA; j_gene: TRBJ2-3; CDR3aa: CSAHEGGTQYF; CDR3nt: TGCAGTGCCCATGAGGGGGGTACGCAGTATTTT
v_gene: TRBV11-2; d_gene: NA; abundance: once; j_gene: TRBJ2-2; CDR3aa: CASSPGTFANTGELFF; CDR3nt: TGTGCCAGCAGCCCCGGGACGTTCGCGAACACCGGGGAGCTGTTTTTT
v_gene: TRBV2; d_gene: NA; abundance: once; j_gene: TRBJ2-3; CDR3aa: CASDPQRGGGQDTQYF; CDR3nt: TGTGCCAGCGATCCACAGCGAGGGGGGGGGCAAGATACGCAGTATTTT
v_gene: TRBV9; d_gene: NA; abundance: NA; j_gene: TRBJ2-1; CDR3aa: CASSVDIYNEQFF; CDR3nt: TGTGCCAGCAGCGTAGATATATACAATGAGCAGTTCTTC
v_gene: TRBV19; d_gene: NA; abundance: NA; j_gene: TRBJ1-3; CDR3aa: CASSQLQTASSGNTIYF; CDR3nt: TGTGCCAGTAGTCAACTGCAGACAGCCTCCTCTGGAAACACCATATATTTT
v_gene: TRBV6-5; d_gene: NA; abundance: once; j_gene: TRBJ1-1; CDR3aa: CASLRDITPNTEAFF; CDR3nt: TGTGCCAGCCTCCGGGACATTACACCGAACACTGAAGCTTTCTTT
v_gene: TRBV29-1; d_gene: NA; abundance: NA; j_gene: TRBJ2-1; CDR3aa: CSAGGSYNEQFF; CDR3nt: TGCAGCGCGGGCGGCTCCTACAATGAGCAGTTCTTC
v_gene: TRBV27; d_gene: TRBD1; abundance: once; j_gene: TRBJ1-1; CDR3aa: CASSLIGTGASEAFF; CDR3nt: TGTGCCAGCAGTTTAATCGGGACAGGGGCTTCTGAAGCTTTCTTT
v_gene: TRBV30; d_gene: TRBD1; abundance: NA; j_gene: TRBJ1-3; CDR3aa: CAWSPDRDSCRF; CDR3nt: TGTGCCTGGAGTCCAGACCGGGACAGCTGCCGTTTT
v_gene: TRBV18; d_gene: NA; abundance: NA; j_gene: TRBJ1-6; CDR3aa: CASSPSQGNNSPLHF; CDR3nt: TGTGCCAGCTCACCGTCACAGGGTAATAATTCACCCCTCCACTTT
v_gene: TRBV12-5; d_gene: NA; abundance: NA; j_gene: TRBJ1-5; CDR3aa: CASGVTLDGQFSNQPQHF; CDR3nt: TGTGCTAGTGGCGTAACCCTGGACGGTCAATTTAGCAATCAGCCCCAGCATTTT
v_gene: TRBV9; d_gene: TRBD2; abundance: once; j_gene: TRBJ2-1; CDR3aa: CASSVSGRPYNEQFF; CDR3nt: TGTGCCAGCAGCGTAAGCGGGAGGCCTTACAATGAGCAGTTCTTC
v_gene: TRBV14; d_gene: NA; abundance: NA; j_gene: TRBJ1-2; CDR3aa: CASSHQGNYGYTF; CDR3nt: TGTGCCAGCAGCCATCAGGGAAACTATGGCTACACCTTC
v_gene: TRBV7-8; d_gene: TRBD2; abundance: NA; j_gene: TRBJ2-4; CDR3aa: CASSASQLAGLGGHIQYF; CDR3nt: TGTGCCAGCAGCGCAAGCCAACTAGCGGGTCTAGGGGGACACATTCAGTACTTC
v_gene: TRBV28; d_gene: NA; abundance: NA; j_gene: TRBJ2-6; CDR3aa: CASSGTRDWEVGANVLTF; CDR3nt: TGTGCCAGCAGTGGGACAAGGGACTGGGAAGTTGGGGCCAACGTCCTGACTTTC